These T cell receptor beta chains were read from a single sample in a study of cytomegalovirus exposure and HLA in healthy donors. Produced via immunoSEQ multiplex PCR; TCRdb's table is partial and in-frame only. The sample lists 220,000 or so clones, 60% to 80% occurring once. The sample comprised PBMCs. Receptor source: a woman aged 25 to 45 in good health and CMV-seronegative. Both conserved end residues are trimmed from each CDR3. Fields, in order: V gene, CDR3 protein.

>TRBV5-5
ASSLYLARYEQY
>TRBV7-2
ASSLGFRTVNTEAF
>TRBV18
ASSRTGTNEQF
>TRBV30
ALETAVYEQY
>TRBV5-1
ASSLEYGYEQY
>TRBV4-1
ASSPYLAGVPYEQY
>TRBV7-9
SSSSLLAGGADTQY
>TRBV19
ASSAEGHRTDTQY
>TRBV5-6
ASTRDRANTGELF
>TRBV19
ASSPRSGRGTQY
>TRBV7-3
ASSLAGGADTQY
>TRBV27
ASSLLGQGSYEQY
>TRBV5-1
ASSLLGGLSSGNTIY
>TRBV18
ASSPGTRIYLKQF
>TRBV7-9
ASSLVAGQGQVEQF
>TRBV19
ASSWGRGIAEAF
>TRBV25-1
ASSEATVGNTIY
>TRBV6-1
ASSVRNTEAF
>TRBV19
ASRKYTGDTEAF
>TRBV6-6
ASTLTGGASYEQY
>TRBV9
ASSVARVGDNYGYT
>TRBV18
ASSPQAGGGSTEAF
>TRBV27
ASSFLGGSNTGELF
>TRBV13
ASSQGQTDTQY
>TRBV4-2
ASSQDWLAGITDTQY
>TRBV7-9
ASRGGAATNYGYT
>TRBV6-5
ASSYLDREDIQY
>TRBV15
ATSRDLAGRSGELF
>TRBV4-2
ASSQGLIKTASYEQY
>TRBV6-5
DRSPQGGTEAF
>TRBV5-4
ASILGPYGTSGKGKEQY
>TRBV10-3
ASQGLPENTEAF
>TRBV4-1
ASSQERDSIEQY
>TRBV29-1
SVAAGTGVFEQY
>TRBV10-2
ASRLAGQAYEQY
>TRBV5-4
ASSYGLADPQY
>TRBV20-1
SAIRGPEAF
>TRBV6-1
ASSEKGAPLH
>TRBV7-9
ASSPRGGQYGNQPQH